Detailed here is one TCR beta chain. Its antigen is unknown. Clones were read by immunoSEQ multiplex PCR, and TCRdb kept only the in-frame ones, dropping some. Of under 8,000 clones detected, about 92% appear once; the ten largest clones hold roughly 3.1%. This specimen comes from a study of T cells and Merkel cell carcinoma outcomes. Study-level results: Reportedly, T-cell repertoire with density predicts Merkel cell carcinoma outcomes.

Germline loops: CDR1 ENHRY, CDR2 SYGVKD. This CDR3 is 14 amino acids long. V lost 6 bases and J lost 4; bases outside the gene matches: 9. The material sequenced was tumor tissue from Merkel cell carcinoma. The TCR sequence derives from a human donor with Merkel cell carcinoma. The genes are TRBV10-3 and TRBJ2-7; 7 nucleotides line up with TRBD1. The CDR3 is CAIRTGQSLYEQYF. DNA of the CDR3: TGTGCCATCAGGACGGGACAGTCTTTGTACGAGCAGTACTTC.